One and the same sample provided the 12 T cell receptor beta chains below, sequenced in a study of OX40 agonist ivuxolimab in advanced cancers. Some clones are missing from TCRdb's copy, which holds only in-frame ones; the method was immunoSEQ multiplex PCR. The data hold 65,000 to 80,000 clones, with roughly 90% observed a single time. This material consisted of CD4+ or CD8+ T cells sorted from blood, taken in a trial of the OX40 agonist ivuxolimab. The receptors originated from an adult with an advanced solid tumor such as melanoma, head and neck, liver or kidney cancer.

V is TRBV9 and J is TRBJ2-2; D gene ambiguous. CDR3 length: 13 residues. Germline lookup yields CDR1 SGDLS and CDR2 YYNGEE. V was clipped by 4 bases and J by 7 bases, with 11 bases between them. In DNA, the CDR3 is TGTGCCAGCAGCAAGTCGGCGGACGGGGAGCTGTTTTTT. Protein sequence: CASSKSADGELFF.

This CDR3 is CASSSDRRNYGYTF. CDR3 sequence (DNA): TGTGCCAGCAGTTCGGACAGGCGGAACTATGGCTACACCTTC. The genes are TRBV6-5 and TRBJ1-2; 7 bases align to TRBD1. The CDR3 runs to 14 residues. Losses at the gene ends were 4 bases for V and 2 bases for J; bases not matched to a gene: 4. Germline CDR1 MNHEY, CDR2 SVGAGI.

This clone came up once. The rearrangement uses TRBV6-1 and TRBJ2-7; the D gene could be TRBD1 or TRBD2 (5 bases each). Germline V CDR1 and CDR2: MNHNS, SASEGT. Trimming took off 6 bases at V and 4 bases at J, with 10 bases between the two ends. The CDR3 totals 12 residues. CDR3 in DNA: TGTGCCAGCAGGCTGGGGGTATACGAGCAGTACTTC. Amino acids: CASRLGVYEQYF.

This CDR3 reads CASRSFDPQETQYF. The CDR3 region has the DNA TGCGCCAGCAGAAGCTTCGATCCCCAAGAGACCCAGTACTTC. V gene TRBV5-1 combines with J gene TRBJ2-5; D remains unclear. Germline loops: CDR1 SGHRS, CDR2 YFSETQ. This CDR3 comprises 14 residues. Trimming removed 5 bases at V and 1 base at J, with 12 bases between. The variable domain in full, with the rest retrieved from reference TRBV5-1 and TRBJ2-5, is KAGVTQTPRYLIKTRGQQVTLSCSPISGHRSVSWYQQTPGQGLQFLFEYFSETQRNKGNFPGRFSGRQFSNSRSEMNVSTLELGDSALYLCASRSFDPQETQYFGPGTRLLVL.

V and J are TRBV4-1 and TRBJ1-2; TRBD1 matches at 8 bases. Looked up from germline, CDR1 is MGHRA and CDR2 is YSYEKL. This CDR3 region has 15 residues. With 0 bases clipped from V and 4 bases from J, the junction kept 4 bases outside the gene matches. The CDR3, as DNA: TGCGCCAGCAGCCAAGAACGGACAGGGTCCTATGGCTACACCTTC. Protein: CASSQERTGSYGYTF.

This chain links TRBV7-2 with TRBJ1-2, with D perhaps matching TRBD1 (6 bases). Germline assignment: CDR1 SGHTA and CDR2 FQGNSA. CDR3 length equals 14 residues. The V end lost 1 base, the J end lost 4 bases, and 10 bases lay between the germline ends. CDR3 protein: CASSLGGQTYGYTF. Here the CDR3 DNA reads TGTGCCAGCAGCTTAGGAGGACAGACCTATGGCTACACCTTC.

The J gene is TRBJ2-5, the V gene TRBV19; possibly TRBD2 for D (5 bases). The CDR3 is 12 residues long. Trimming took off 9 bases at V and 7 bases at J, with 15 bases between the two ends. Germline-derived CDR1 and CDR2 are LNHDA and SQIVND (reference sequence). CDR3 sequence (DNA): TGTGCCAGCAGTCCGCCGGGGAGGACCCAGTACTTC. It yields the protein CASSPPGRTQYF.

J is TRBJ2-5 and V is TRBV11-3, with 7 positions matching TRBD1. There are 19 residues in the CDR3. Germline loops: CDR1 SGHNT, CDR2 YENEEA. V lost 2 bases to trimming and J lost 1 base; unmatched junction nucleotides: 16. The CDR3 loop reads CASSLYSSRQGAIQETQYF. In nucleotides, the CDR3 is TGTGCCAGCAGCTTATACAGCTCACGACAGGGAGCGATCCAAGAGACCCAGTACTTC.

The J gene is TRBJ2-1, the V gene TRBV9; D ambiguous. The CDR3 sequence is 16 residues long. The V end was cut by 4 bases, the J end by 6 bases, with 20 bases between. Per the germline V gene, CDR1 is SGDLS and CDR2 is YYNGEE. CDR3 nucleotides: TGTGCCAGCAGCCCCTCGGGTGGCGGCTATCCCAATGAGCAGTTCTTC. The encoded protein is CASSPSGGGYPNEQFF.

This rearrangement joins TRBV19 to TRBJ2-5, with a possible D match to TRBD2 (6 bases). The CDR3 loop spans 16 amino acids. The V end lost 4 bases, the J end lost 2 bases, and 17 bases lay between the germline ends. CDR1 is LNHDA and CDR2 is SQIVND in the germline V gene (reference sequence). The CDR3 DNA reads as TGTGCCAGTAGTAGCGGGACCCGCGCGGCACAAGAGACCCAGTACTTC. Translated, it gives CASSSGTRAAQETQYF.

The chain has TRBV5-4 and TRBJ1-1; tentatively, D is TRBD1 (5 bases). Trimming took off 4 bases at V and 5 bases at J, with 24 bases between the two ends. From germline, CDR1 is SGHNT and CDR2 YYREEE (reference sequence). This CDR3 is 17 amino acids long. CDR3: CASSRRGAGSRGTEAFF. Written as DNA, the CDR3 is TGTGCCAGCAGCCGACGAGGGGCAGGGAGTAGAGGGACTGAAGCTTTCTTT.

This chain links TRBV19 with TRBJ2-7; D might be TRBD1 or TRBD2, each matching 5 bases. Germline CDR1 and CDR2: LNHDA and SQIVND (reference sequence). The ends were cut back, 4 bases at V and 12 bases at J, with 19 bases in the middle. The CDR3 has 13 residues. This CDR3 is CASSTTAMRDPYF. The DNA for the CDR3 is TGTGCCAGTAGTACCACCGCTATGAGGGACCCGTACTTC.